The T cell receptor beta chain described here comes from a study of blood T cell repertoires in COVID-19. Looking at the study overall: Acute and convalescent COVID-19 specimens originated in the United States, Italy and Spain.

Original handling: The authors estimated nucleated cell counts from reference gene primer amplification. Here immunoSEQ multiplex PCR was the method, and the copy in TCRdb shows in-frame clones only, minus some. The DNA gave D and trimming, while V, J and clone size come from that table. Among roughly 120,000 clones listed, under 95% were seen once. V gave up 6 bases and J gave up 8 bases, with 19 bases separating them. CDR3 length equals 14 residues. In germline, CDR1 is MDHEN, CDR2 SYDVKM. The clonotype was recovered from a man aged 60 to 75 with COVID-19, enrolled during active disease. The sequenced material came from peripheral blood. The V and J genes are TRBV28 and TRBJ1-1; tentative D call: TRBD1 (5 bases). Written as DNA, the CDR3 is TGTGCCAGCAGGGCTCACCAGGGTGCCGAGGAAGCTTTCTTT. Translated: CASRAHQGAEEAFF.